The 11 T cell receptor beta chains below come from one sample, sequenced in a study of blood T cell repertoires in COVID-19 (TCRdb year 2020). The library was prepared using the immunoSEQ multiplex PCR assay. TCRdb provides this immuneACCESS table in a form limited to in-frame rearrangements. Some clones are lacking; in checked studies, under half of them reflect an unresolved V gene, and why the rest are absent is not known. The sample includes fewer than 350,000 clones, with around 85% observed a single time. Under 2% of the sample lies in the top ten. The sequencing sample was made of PBMCs or T cells enriched from blood (not recorded which). The receptors derive from a woman in her 30s who had been exposed to COVID-19.

The chain employs TRBV2 and TRBJ2-3; D is possibly TRBD1 (6 bases). With 5 bases removed from V and 0 bases from J, the gap between germline ends came to 9 bases. Germline values: CDR1 SNHLY, CDR2 FYNNEI. The CDR3 has 14 amino acids. As DNA, the CDR3 is TGTGCCAGCAGTAGCCAGGGGAGCACAGATACGCAGTATTTT. Amino acids: CASSSQGSTDTQYF.

This chain joins TRBV10-1 and TRBJ2-3, with D perhaps TRBD2 (6 bases). The V end was cut by 5 bases, the J end by 3 bases, with 9 bases between. CDR1 is WNHNN and CDR2 is SYGVQD in the germline V gene (reference sequence). The CDR3 is 13 amino acids. The CDR3 nucleotides read TGCGCCAGCAGTCGACTAGAAACAGATACGCAGTATTTT. Residues: CASSRLETDTQYF.

The chain joins TRBV6-1 to TRBJ2-1; TRBD2 might be the D (5 bases). Germline V gene data show CDR1 as MNHNS and CDR2 as SASEGT. Trimming pared 3 bases from V and 4 bases from J, leaving 19 bases between. This CDR3 has 17 residues. The CDR3 DNA follows: TGTGCCAGCAGTGAGGGAGCCGTCCTGCCGAGATACAATGAGCAGTTCTTC. The encoded protein is CASSEGAVLPRYNEQFF.

The V gene is TRBV27, the J gene TRBJ2-7; tentatively, D is TRBD1 (6 bases). The CDR3 has 13 residues. Germline CDR1 MNHEY, CDR2 SMNVEV (reference sequence). The V end lost 6 bases, the J end lost 6 bases, and 15 bases lay between the germline ends. In DNA form, the CDR3 reads TGTGCCAGCAGACGCGCACAGGGAACCGAGCAGTACTTC. It codes for CASRRAQGTEQYF.

The chain combines TRBV11-3 with TRBJ2-1; D is perhaps TRBD2 (5 bases). The germline gives CDR1 SGHNT, CDR2 YENEEA. Trimming shortened V by 0 bases and J by 12 bases, and 6 bases separated the two germline ends. The CDR3 is 11 amino acids. The CDR3 nucleotides read TGTGCCAGCAGCTTAGAGGGAGCGCAGTTCTTC. Translating gives CASSLEGAQFF.

This rearrangement joins TRBV28 to TRBJ1-3, with a tentative D call TRBD1 (5 bases). The CDR3 has 21 residues. Trimming removed 3 bases from V and 0 bases from J, with 27 bases in between. CDR1 and CDR2 (germline): MDHEN, SYDVKM. In DNA, the CDR3 is TGTGCCAGCAGTTTCCCAGCTGGGGGACTCACTCCGTTCTTCTCTGGAAACACCATATATTTT. It specifies CASSFPAGGLTPFFSGNTIYF.

The chain has TRBV19 and TRBJ2-1, with 9 bases identical to TRBD1. The CDR3 is made up of 18 amino acids. Looked up from germline, CDR1 is LNHDA and CDR2 is SQIVND (reference sequence). V gave up 5 bases and J gave up 2 bases; unmatched junction bases: 13. Written as DNA, the CDR3 is TGTGCCAGTAGTGCTCAGTCCCGGGACAGGGAAGCCTACAATGAGCAGTTCTTC. It is translated as CASSAQSRDREAYNEQFF.

The rearrangement links TRBV6-5 to TRBJ2-7; a weak D match, TRBD1 (7 bases). The CDR3 consists of 15 residues. CDR1 and CDR2 (germline): MNHEY, SVGAGI. Deletions cut 7 bases from V and 1 base from J, with 17 bases between. The CDR3 DNA reads TGTGCCAGCACCTCCGGCAGGGGGGTTTCCTACGAGCAGTACTTC. It codes for CASTSGRGVSYEQYF.

There are a few counts of this clone. CDR3 in DNA: TGTGCCAGCAGCGTAGGTGGGACAGGGAAGCAAGAGACCCAGTACTTC. Encoded protein: CASSVGGTGKQETQYF. The chain has TRBV9 and TRBJ2-5; 9 bases map to TRBD1. CDR1 is SGDLS, CDR2 YYNGEE, per germline. The J segment lost 2 bases and the V segment lost 0 bases, leaving 5 bases of the junction unmatched. CDR3 length: 16 amino acids.

The rearrangement uses TRBV29-1 and TRBJ1-6, with D maybe TRBD1 (6 bases). Trimming removed 6 bases from V and 8 bases from J, with 14 bases in between. The CDR3 length is 13 residues. Germline loops: CDR1 SQVTM, CDR2 ANQGSEA. CDR3 DNA sequence: TGCAGCGTCACACAGGGTGGAGATTCACCCCTCCACTTT. The encoded protein is CSVTQGGDSPLHF.

The V and J genes are TRBV3-1 (or the pseudogene TRBV3-2) and TRBJ2-1; 9 bases agree with TRBD2. CDR1 LGHDT and CDR2 YNNKEL come from the germline V gene (reference sequence). Germline trimming cut 0 bases from V and 0 bases from J; bases unmatched to any gene: 6. The CDR3 runs to 18 residues. This CDR3 is CASSQEAFSGSSYNEQFF. Written as DNA, the CDR3 is TGTGCCAGCAGCCAAGAAGCTTTTAGCGGGAGCTCCTACAATGAGCAGTTCTTC.